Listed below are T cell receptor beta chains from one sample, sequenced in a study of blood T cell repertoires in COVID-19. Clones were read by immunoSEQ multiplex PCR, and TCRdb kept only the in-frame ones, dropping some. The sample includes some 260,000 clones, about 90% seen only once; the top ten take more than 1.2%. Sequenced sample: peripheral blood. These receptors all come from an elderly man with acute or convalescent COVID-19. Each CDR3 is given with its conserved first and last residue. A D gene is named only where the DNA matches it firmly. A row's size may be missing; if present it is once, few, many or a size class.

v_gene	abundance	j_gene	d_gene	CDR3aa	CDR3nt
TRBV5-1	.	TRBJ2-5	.	CASSSGVGQETQYF	TGCGCCAGCAGTTCGGGGGTGGGACAAGAGACCCAGTACTTC
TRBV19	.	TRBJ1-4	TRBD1	CASSSSGTGDNEKLFF	TGTGCCAGTAGTTCGTCCGGGACAGGGGACAATGAAAAACTGTTTTTT
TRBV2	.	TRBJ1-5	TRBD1	CASSTGQFSNQPQHF	TGTGCCAGCAGTACGGGACAGTTTAGCAATCAGCCCCAGCATTTT
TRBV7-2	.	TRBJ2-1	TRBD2	CASSTRLAGGASYNEQFF	TGTGCCAGCAGCACCCGACTAGCGGGAGGGGCCTCCTACAATGAGCAGTTCTTC
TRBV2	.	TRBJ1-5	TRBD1	CASSGTGGHQPQHF	TGTGCCAGCAGTGGGACAGGGGGGCATCAGCCCCAGCATTTT
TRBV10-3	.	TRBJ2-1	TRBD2	CAISEGLASGRNEQFF	TGTGCCATCAGTGAGGGGCTAGCTAGCGGGAGGAATGAGCAGTTCTTC
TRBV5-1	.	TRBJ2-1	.	CASSLLHRVGEQFF	TGCGCCAGCAGCTTGCTCCACAGGGTTGGTGAGCAGTTCTTC
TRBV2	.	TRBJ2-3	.	CASSPTGLTADTQYF	TGTGCCAGCAGTCCCACAGGTCTGACCGCAGATACGCAGTATTTT
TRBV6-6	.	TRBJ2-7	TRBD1	CASSYPGQLREQYF	TGTGCCAGCAGTTACCCGGGACAGCTACGAGAGCAGTACTTC
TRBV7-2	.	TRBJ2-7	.	CASSVDWSSYEQYF	TGTGCCAGCAGCGTAGACTGGAGCTCCTACGAGCAGTACTTC
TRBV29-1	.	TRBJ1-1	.	CSVEYRLNTEAFF	TGCAGCGTTGAGTACAGGTTGAACACTGAAGCTTTCTTT
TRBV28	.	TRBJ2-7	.	CASREMTGFYEQYF	TGTGCCAGCAGAGAAATGACGGGATTCTACGAGCAGTACTTC
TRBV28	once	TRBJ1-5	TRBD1	CASSIQGNQPQHF	TGTGCCAGCAGTATACAGGGGAATCAGCCCCAGCATTTT
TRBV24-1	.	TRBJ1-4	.	CATSDRVSKKLFF	TGTGCCACCAGTGACAGGGTATCCAAAAAACTGTTTTTT
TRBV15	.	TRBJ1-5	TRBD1	CATSRAEGDRGGPNQPQHF	TGTGCCACCAGCAGAGCCGAGGGGGACAGGGGGGGTCCCAATCAGCCCCAGCATTTT
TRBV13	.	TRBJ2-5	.	CASSLAQSETQYF	TGTGCCAGCAGCTTAGCTCAGTCGGAGACCCAGTACTTC
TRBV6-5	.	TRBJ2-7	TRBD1	CASSRDRVASYEQYF	TGTGCCAGCAGCCGGGACAGGGTGGCCTCCTACGAGCAGTACTTC
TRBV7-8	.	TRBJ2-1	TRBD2	CASSLAQQGIGLAGKRGQFF	TGTGCCAGCAGCTTAGCGCAACAGGGGATCGGCCTAGCGGGAAAGAGGGGGCAGTTCTTC
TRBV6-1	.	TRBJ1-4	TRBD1	CASSETPGTAGKIWVNEKLFF	TGTGCCAGCAGTGAAACCCCCGGGACAGCGGGTAAGATTTGGGTTAATGAAAAACTGTTTTTT
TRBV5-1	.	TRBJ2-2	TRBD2	CASSPREGNTGELFF	TGCGCCAGCAGCCCCAGGGAGGGGAACACCGGGGAGCTGTTTTTT
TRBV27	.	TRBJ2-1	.	CASSETAANEQFF	TGTGCCAGCAGCGAGACTGCCGCCAATGAGCAGTTCTTC